These 8 T cell receptor beta chains originate from one sample sequenced in a study of cytomegalovirus exposure and HLA in healthy donors. With 60 Vbeta and 13 Jbeta primers, the PCR was carried out. Repertoires were generated with immunoSEQ multiplex PCR, while TCRdb's copy carries only in-frame clones and drops some. The sample consists of tens of thousands of clones, around 80% of them appearing once. The sample was PBMCs. Receptors were obtained from a male donor in good health and CMV-seropositive.

This clone showed up just once. This chain uses TRBV4-3 with TRBJ2-5, with D hard to call. The CDR3 is made up of 15 amino acids. Looked up from germline, CDR1 is LGHNA and CDR2 is YSLEER. V was cut by 4 bases and J by 4 bases, with 16 bases left in between. CDR3 coding DNA: TGCGCCAGCAGCCTTGAGACCGGGTTTCTAGAGACCCAGTACTTC. Amino acid sequence: CASSLETGFLETQYF.

This rearrangement joins TRBV2 to TRBJ2-3; tentatively, D is TRBD2 (5 bases). From germline, CDR1 is SNHLY and CDR2 FYNNEI. V was clipped by 4 bases and J by 3 bases, with 17 bases between them. The CDR3 runs to 16 residues. In nucleotides, the CDR3 is TGTGCCAGCAGTGCGCGGCAGGAGGCGTTGACAGATACGCAGTATTTT. The encoded protein is CASSARQEALTDTQYF.

The chain joins TRBV5-1 to TRBJ2-6, with TRBD1 identical over 7 bases. The CDR3 consists of 16 residues. The germline V gene encodes CDR1 SGHRS and CDR2 YFSETQ. Germline trimming cut 2 bases from V and 4 bases from J; bases unmatched to any gene: 6. CDR3 nucleotides: TGCGCCAGCAGCTTAGGACAGGCCTGGGGGGCCAACGTCCTGACTTTC. Translated, it gives CASSLGQAWGANVLTF. The full variable domain, with the rest looked up from reference TRBV5-1 and TRBJ2-6, is KAGVTQTPRYLIKTRGQQVTLSCSPISGHRSVSWYQQTPGQGLQFLFEYFSETQRNKGNFPGRFSGRQFSNSRSEMNVSTLELGDSALYLCASSLGQAWGANVLTFGAGSRLTVL.

The chain couples TRBV19 to TRBJ1-1; TRBD1 matches at 7 bases. Germline loops: CDR1 LNHDA, CDR2 SQIVND (reference sequence). The CDR3 contains 15 residues. V shed 5 bases, J shed 0 bases, and the junction held 6 bases outside the gene matches. The CDR3 bases are TGTGCCAGTAGTGCACAACAGGGGCTGAACACTGAAGCTTTCTTT. This encodes CASSAQQGLNTEAFF.

Only a few counts were recorded for this clone. The chain carries TRBV28 and TRBJ2-7, with D possibly matching TRBD2 (5 bases). Germline CDR1 MDHEN, CDR2 SYDVKM. The V gene lost 6 bases and the J gene lost 3 bases, with 18 bases spanning the gap. The CDR3 extends over 15 amino acids. CDR3 region: CASRLNPGKNYEQYF. DNA for the CDR3: TGTGCCAGCAGACTAAACCCGGGGAAGAACTACGAGCAGTACTTC.

This clone appeared a few times. The V gene is TRBV4-2, the J gene TRBJ1-5; a possible D gene is TRBD1 (6 bases). V lost 1 base, J lost 3 bases, and 13 bases lay in between. This CDR3 region has 16 residues. Germline V gene lookup returns CDR1 LGHNA and CDR2 YNFKEQ. In DNA form, the CDR3 reads TGTGCCAGCAGCCAAGGGTCAGGGGCGGTCAATCAGCCCCAGCATTTT. Protein: CASSQGSGAVNQPQHF.

This chain joins TRBV5-1 and TRBJ2-2, with 7 bases matching TRBD2. CDR1 and CDR2 from the germline V gene are SGHRS and YFSETQ. The CDR3 extends over 16 amino acids. The junction had 9 bases not matched to a gene; V was cut back by 5 bases and J by 2 bases. The chain's CDR3 is CASRMARGVNTGELFF. Here the CDR3 DNA reads TGCGCCAGCAGGATGGCCCGGGGGGTAAACACCGGGGAGCTGTTTTTT.

V and J are TRBV19 and TRBJ1-2; 10 bases align to TRBD1. Losses at the gene ends were 9 bases for V and 6 bases for J; bases not matched to a gene: 4. The germline gives CDR1 LNHDA, CDR2 SQIVND (reference sequence). The CDR3 runs 12 residues. This CDR3 is CASGDRGNGYTF. Written as DNA, the CDR3 is TGTGCCAGCGGGGACAGGGGTAATGGCTACACCTTC.